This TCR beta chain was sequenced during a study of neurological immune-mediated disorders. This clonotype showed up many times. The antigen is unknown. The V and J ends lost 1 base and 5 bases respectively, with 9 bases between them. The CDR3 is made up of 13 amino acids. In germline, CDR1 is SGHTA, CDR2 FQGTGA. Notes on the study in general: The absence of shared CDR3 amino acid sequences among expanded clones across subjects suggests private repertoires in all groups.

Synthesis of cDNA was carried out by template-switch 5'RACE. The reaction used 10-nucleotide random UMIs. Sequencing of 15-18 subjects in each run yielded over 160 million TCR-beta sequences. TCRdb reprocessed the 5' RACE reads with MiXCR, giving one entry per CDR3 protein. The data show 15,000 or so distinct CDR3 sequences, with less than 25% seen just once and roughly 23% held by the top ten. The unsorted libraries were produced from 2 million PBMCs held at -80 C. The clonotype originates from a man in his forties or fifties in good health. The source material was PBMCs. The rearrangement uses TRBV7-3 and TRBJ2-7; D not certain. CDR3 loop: CASSLISGHEQYF. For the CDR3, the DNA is TGTGCCAGCAGCTTAATTTCGGGCCACGAGCAGTACTTC.